One sample yielded the 2 T cell receptor beta chains listed below, sequenced in a study of blood T cell repertoires in COVID-19 (TCRdb year 2020). Libraries were built with the immunoSEQ multiplex PCR assay. TCRdb took over this immuneACCESS table, retaining in-frame rearrangements with V and J assigned. Such tables are incomplete; in checked studies, under half of the missing clones stem from an unresolved V gene, and the remainder is unexplained. The sample has approximately 250,000 clones on record, about 80% of them singletons. Approximately 15% of the sample is held by the ten biggest clonotypes. The sequenced sample was PBMCs or T cells enriched from blood (not recorded which). All receptors come from a middle-aged man who had recovered from COVID-19.

This chain links TRBV28 with TRBJ1-1; possibly TRBD1 for D (6 bases). CDR1 and CDR2 from the germline V gene are MDHEN and SYDVKM. This CDR3 contains 18 residues. Trimming shortened V by 5 bases and J by 0 bases, and 22 bases separated the two germline ends. DNA of the CDR3: TGTGCCAGCAGTGAGCCACAGGGCGCTTCTAACATGAACACTGAAGCTTTCTTT. Amino acids: CASSEPQGASNMNTEAFF.

V is TRBV4-3 and J is TRBJ2-7; 9 nucleotides align to TRBD2. V lost 0 bases and J lost 3; bases outside the gene matches: 6. The germline V gene encodes CDR1 LGHNA and CDR2 YSLEER. The CDR3 has 16 amino acids. This CDR3 is CASSQDTSGGNYEQYF. CDR3 coding DNA: TGCGCCAGCAGCCAAGATACAAGCGGGGGGAACTACGAGCAGTACTTC.